The 29 T cell receptor beta chains in this list originate from one sample, sequenced in a study of identical twins. Each CDR3 protein gets one entry after TCRdb re-called the 5' RACE reads with MiXCR. Of approximately 690,000 distinct CDR3 sequences in the sample, roughly 6% were seen once. Sequencing used naive T cells sorted from blood. The source of these receptors is a man younger than 30 in good health.

The genes are TRBV27 and TRBJ2-7, with 11 bases identical to TRBD1. The CDR3 runs 14 residues. Germline assignment: CDR1 MNHEY and CDR2 SMNVEV (reference sequence). V shed 6 bases, J shed 3 bases, and the junction held 4 bases outside the gene matches. The CDR3 sequence: CASRRTGGFYEQYV. DNA of the CDR3: TGTGCCAGCAGACGGACAGGGGGCTTCTACGAGCAGTACGTC.

The chain joins TRBV12-3 or TRBV12-4 to TRBJ2-6, with D uncertain. CDR3 length: 16 residues. V lost 6 bases, J lost 1 base, and 13 bases lay in between. CDR3 bases: TGTGCCAGCAGCCCTCAAGCCCAGTCTGGGGCCAACGTCCTGACTTTC. Translation: CASSPQAQSGANVLTF.

The J gene is TRBJ2-1, the V gene TRBV4-2; D perhaps matches TRBD2 (5 bases). The ends were cut back, 0 bases at V and 4 bases at J, with 13 bases in the middle. From germline, CDR1 is LGHNA and CDR2 YNFKEQ. The CDR3 is made up of 16 amino acids. CDR3 coding DNA: TGTGCCAGCAGCCAAGAGTCGACTATATTTTACAATGAGCAGTTCTTC. Translating it yields CASSQESTIFYNEQFF.

This clonotype appeared many times. The V and J genes are TRBV12-3 or TRBV12-4 and TRBJ2-1; no firm D call. This CDR3 contains 14 residues. The V end was cut by 3 bases, the J end by 6 bases, with 12 bases between. The CDR3 nucleotides are TGTGCCAGCAGTTTTGCCGGCCGTTTCAATGAGCAGTTCTTC. Protein product: CASSFAGRFNEQFF.

This chain connects TRBV7-8 to TRBJ2-7; D possibly corresponds to TRBD2 (6 bases). The CDR3 totals 12 residues. CDR1 is SGHVS, CDR2 FQNEAQ, per germline. Trimming took off 5 bases at V and 4 bases at J, with 9 bases between the two ends. In DNA form, the CDR3 reads TGTGCCAGCAGCCCAGGGAGGTACGAGCAGTACGTC. This encodes CASSPGRYEQYV.

The CDR3 is CASSEELSSYEQYV. The CDR3 nucleotides read TGTGCCAGCAGTGAAGAGTTAAGCTCCTACGAGCAGTACGTC. This sequence joins TRBV6-1 and TRBJ2-7; D is unresolved. The germline V gene encodes CDR1 MNHNS and CDR2 SASEGT. There are 14 residues in the CDR3. With 1 base removed from V and 0 bases from J, the gap between germline ends came to 7 bases.

At least ten counts were recorded for this clonotype. The chain employs TRBV2 and TRBJ1-1; unclear D gene. Trimming stripped 3 bases from V and 2 bases from J, with 13 bases between. The length of the CDR3 is 15 residues. The germline V gene encodes CDR1 SNHLY and CDR2 FYNNEI. CDR3 DNA: TGTGCCAGCAGTGAGTTAGTGGGGAGCAACACTGAAGCTTTCTTT. It is translated as CASSELVGSNTEAFF.

This clonotype was detected ten times or more. The chain links TRBV30 to TRBJ2-7, with D tentatively TRBD2 (6 bases). Germline CDR1 reads GTSNPN; CDR2 reads SVGIG (reference sequence). Trimming removed 4 bases from V and 7 bases from J, with 17 bases in between. The CDR3 totals 13 residues. The CDR3 sequence is CAWTVDSGFEQYF. The CDR3 coding sequence is TGTGCCTGGACCGTAGACAGCGGGTTTGAGCAGTACTTC.

Details on this clonotype: A read error may account for a junction end that differs from germline. V gene TRBV15 combines with J gene TRBJ2-7, with no clear D. The CDR3 extends over 11 amino acids. The germline CDR1 and CDR2 sequences are LNHNV and YYDKDF (reference sequence). The CDR3 DNA follows: TGTGTCACTAAAACGGCAGACGAGCATGCCTTC. Translation gives CVTKTADEHAF. Complete variable domain (other parts from reference TRBV15 and TRBJ2-7): DAMVIQNPRYQVTQFGKPVTLSCSQTLNHNVMYWYQQKSSQAPKLLFHYYDKDFNNEADTPDNFQSRRPNTSFCFLDIRSPGLGDTAMYLCVTKTADEHAFGPGTRLTVT.

The chain employs TRBV20-1 and TRBJ2-4; 9 nucleotides match TRBD2. The V segment lost 2 bases and the J segment 3 bases; nucleotides outside the gene matches: 17. Germline V lookup: CDR1 DFQATT, CDR2 SNEGSKA (reference sequence). The CDR3 consists of 19 residues. The CDR3 protein is CSARPSSGVTEGVKNIQYF. In DNA, the CDR3 is TGCAGTGCTAGACCGTCTAGCGGGGTTACTGAAGGGGTCAAAAACATTCAGTACTTC.

This clonotype showed up many times. V usage is TRBV27 and J usage is TRBJ1-4; D unclear. Germline CDR1 reads MNHEY; CDR2 reads SMNVEV (reference sequence). Trimming stripped 7 bases from V and 7 bases from J, with 16 bases between. This CDR3 region has 14 residues. The CDR3 DNA reads TGTGCCAGCAAACCTAAGTTGTGGGGTGAAAAACTGTTTTTT. Amino acids: CASKPKLWGEKLFF.

In this sample, this clonotype turned up a few times. The chain links TRBV29-1 to TRBJ2-3; 7 nucleotides match TRBD2. The CDR3 contains 19 residues. Germline V lookup: CDR1 SQVTM, CDR2 ANQGSEA. After removal of 2 bases from V and 6 bases from J, the junction contained 23 bases not matched to a gene. CDR3 DNA: TGCAGCGTTGAAACGCGGGGGATTAGGGCAGGGTCGGTTACGGATACGCAGTATTTT. This translates into CSVETRGIRAGSVTDTQYF.

The chain recombines TRBV4-3 with TRBJ2-5; 8 bases agree with TRBD1. The CDR3 totals 17 residues. CDR1 is LGHNA and CDR2 is YSLEER in the germline V gene. V shed 1 base and J 4 bases; nucleotides not matched to a gene: 11. The CDR3 DNA reads TGCGCCAGCAGCCAAGCGTCCGGCAGGGGGCTTAGAGAGACCCAGTACTTC. Translated: CASSQASGRGLRETQYF.

The table lists this clonotype with many counts. The chain links TRBV6-5 to TRBJ1-1; D gene uncertain. V was pared by 0 bases and J by 1 base, with 6 bases between. Germline lookup yields CDR1 MNHEY and CDR2 SVGAGI. CDR3 length: 14 residues. DNA of the CDR3: TGTGCCAGCAGTTACTCAGCACAGAACACTGAAGCTTTCTTT. Amino acid sequence: CASSYSAQNTEAFF.

The sample holds many counts of this clonotype. The genes are TRBV10-3 and TRBJ2-1; 12 bases agree with TRBD1. With V trimmed by 10 bases and J by 7 bases, 5 bases remained unmatched. The CDR3 loop spans 13 amino acids. Looked up from germline, CDR1 is ENHRY and CDR2 is SYGVKD. The CDR3 DNA follows: TGTGCCAGCGAGGGACAGGGGGCTAATGAGCAGTTCTTC. Protein product: CASEGQGANEQFF.

Notes on this clonotype: Possible read error: a much larger clone is one base away. The chain combines TRBV6-5 with TRBJ2-2; D is unclear. This CDR3 region has 12 residues. The V and J ends lost 6 bases and 7 bases respectively, with 9 bases between them. Germline V lookup: CDR1 MNHEY, CDR2 SVGAGI. The CDR3 is CASRSLGGELFF. CDR3 coding DNA: TGTGCCAGCAGGAGCCTGGGCGGGGAGCTGTTTTTT.

This clonotype was counted many times. The chain uses TRBV5-1 and TRBJ2-1; D possibly uses TRBD1 or TRBD2 (5 bases each). V was trimmed by 4 bases and J by 7 bases, leaving 15 bases between them. Germline V gene data show CDR1 as SGHRS and CDR2 as YFSETQ. This CDR3 comprises 14 residues. The CDR3 protein is CASSPPGRKNEQFF. The CDR3 DNA sequence: TGCGCCAGCAGCCCCCCGGGACGGAAGAATGAGCAGTTCTTC.

The V gene is TRBV29-1, the J gene TRBJ2-1, with 10 nucleotides matching TRBD2. Germline V CDR1 and CDR2: SQVTM, ANQGSEA. The length of the CDR3 is 16 residues. With V trimmed by 6 bases and J by 6 bases, 14 bases remained unmatched. The CDR3 loop reads CSVDNIAGGPPNEQFF. The CDR3 DNA follows: TGCAGCGTCGACAACATAGCGGGAGGTCCGCCCAATGAGCAGTTCTTC.

This clonotype occurred a few times. This sequence joins TRBV20-1 and TRBJ1-5; D unresolved. Trimming took 8 bases from V and 0 from J, leaving 14 bases between them. Germline loops: CDR1 DFQATT, CDR2 SNEGSKA (reference sequence). This CDR3 spans 14 amino acids. The CDR3 protein is CSTRIGDSNQPQHF. The CDR3 DNA is TGCAGTACTCGCATCGGGGATAGCAATCAGCCCCAGCATTTT.

V and J are TRBV6-5 and TRBJ2-2; a weak D match, TRBD2 (6 bases). CDR3 size: 16 residues. Germline V gene sequence: CDR1 MNHEY, CDR2 SVGAGI. The V and J ends lost 4 bases and 4 bases respectively, with 16 bases between them. CDR3 in DNA: TGTGCCAGCAGTTGGAAGGGACTCTTCGGCACCGGGGAGCTGTTTTTT. The encoded protein is CASSWKGLFGTGELFF.

This clonotype was detected a few times. The rearrangement joins TRBV6-5 to TRBJ2-7, with 12 positions matching TRBD2. V lost 4 bases, J lost 6 bases, and 7 bases stayed unmatched. Germline CDR1 is MNHEY and CDR2 is SVGAGI. This CDR3 region has 15 residues. CDR3 nucleotides: TGTGCCAGCAGTTCTAGCGGGAGGGCCGACGGCGAGCAGTACTTC. As protein: CASSSSGRADGEQYF.

This clonotype was found many times. The chain couples TRBV12-3 or TRBV12-4 to TRBJ2-7, with D perhaps given as TRBD1 or TRBD2 (6 bases each). The CDR3 length is 15 residues. V lost 1 base and J lost 6, with 16 bases in between. The CDR3 DNA reads as TGTGCCAGCAGTTTAGGGGTCAGAGGGGGGCGCGAGCAGTACTTC. The encoded protein is CASSLGVRGGREQYF.

This clonotype was found many times. The chain couples TRBV29-1 to TRBJ2-3, with D perhaps TRBD2 (5 bases). The V gene's germline CDR1 is SQVTM and CDR2 ANQGSEA. The CDR3 spans 13 residues. With 6 bases removed from V and 5 bases from J, the gap between germline ends came to 15 bases. CDR3 residues: CSVLATRLDTQYF. CDR3 nucleotides: TGCAGCGTCTTAGCGACCCGCCTAGATACGCAGTATTTT.

This clonotype has a count of ten or more. The rearrangement joins TRBV6-6 to TRBJ1-2; the match to TRBD1 covers 9 bases. CDR1 MNHNY and CDR2 SVGAGI come from the germline V gene (reference sequence). V trimming: 7 bases; J trimming: 4 bases; junction bases outside the gene matches: 4. The CDR3 runs 13 residues. The CDR3 sequence is CASTPTGGYGYTF. The CDR3 nucleotides are TGTGCCAGCACCCCGACAGGGGGCTATGGCTACACCTTC.

Details on this clonotype: A read error may be the cause here, since a much bigger clone is one base away. The chain uses TRBV12-3 or TRBV12-4 and TRBJ1-1; D remains ambiguous. This CDR3 has 15 amino acids. V was trimmed by 8 bases and J by 0 bases, leaving 16 bases between them. This CDR3 reads CASPRVGGMNTEAFF. The CDR3 nucleotides read TGTGCCAGCCCCCGGGTGGGCGGGATGAACACTGAAGCTTTCTTT.

This clonotype was observed a few times. The chain links TRBV12-3 or TRBV12-4 to TRBJ2-1, with TRBD2 matching 9 bases. The CDR3 has 16 residues. V trimming: 7 bases; J trimming: 8 bases; junction bases outside the gene matches: 15. This chain's CDR3 is CASTLDWPSGIYEQFF. The CDR3 region has the DNA TGTGCCAGCACCCTTGATTGGCCTAGCGGGATCTATGAGCAGTTCTTC.

This clonotype was recorded many times. J is TRBJ2-2 and V is TRBV29-1; a weak D match, TRBD2 (6 bases). Trimming shortened V by 4 bases and J by 1 base, and 7 bases separated the two germline ends. CDR1 and CDR2 (germline): SQVTM, ANQGSEA. This CDR3 is 13 amino acids long. CDR3 in DNA: TGCAGCGTTGGGGGGGAGAACACCGGGGAGCTGTTTTTT. Translating gives CSVGGENTGELFF.

This clonotype was seen many times. The chain recombines TRBV20-1 with TRBJ2-1, with 7 bases identical to TRBD2. Germline V gene sequence: CDR1 DFQATT, CDR2 SNEGSKA (reference sequence). With 0 bases clipped from V and 1 base from J, the junction kept 6 bases outside the gene matches. This CDR3 contains 16 residues. In DNA form, the CDR3 reads TGCAGTGCTAGAGATTCCGAGGGAGGGTCCTACAATGAGCAGTTCTTC. Translated, it gives CSARDSEGGSYNEQFF.

In DNA, the CDR3 is TGTGCCAGCAGGCCCGGGACAGCCCTTTTATCCTACAATGAGCAGTTCTTC. This translates into CASRPGTALLSYNEQFF. The chain combines TRBV7-2 with TRBJ2-1; 7 positions match TRBD1. Per germline, CDR1 SGHTA and CDR2 FQGNSA. The CDR3 is made up of 17 amino acids. Trimming cost V 6 bases and J 1 base; bases outside gene matches: 12.